This T cell receptor (beta chain) emerged from a study of shared clonotypes between healthy human individuals. Overall study: Sampling drew on donors who were a couple of women and a few men aged 18 to 49.

The protocol was immunoSEQ multiplex PCR, while the TCRdb copy is restricted to in-frame clones and leaves out a portion. Of approximately 2.5 million clones in the sample, more than 80% were seen once. The germline V gene has CDR1 SGHTS and CDR2 YDEGEE. There are 13 residues in the CDR3. V dropped 5 bases and J dropped 4 bases, with 12 bases sitting between them. The chain is built from TRBV5-8 and TRBJ2-5, with a tentative D call TRBD1 (8 bases). The sequence derives from a man between 18 and 35 years old in good health. Sequences were obtained from naive CD4+ T cells sorted from blood. Subset defined: CD45RA+ positively selected. CDR3: CASRYRGGETQYF. CDR3 coding DNA: TGTGCCAGCAGATACAGGGGGGGAGAGACCCAGTACTTC.